This passage covers 24 T cell receptor beta chains from one sample sequenced in a study of regulatory T cells in long-lasting Graves disease. Time point defined: persistent/refractory GD, antithyroid drugs over 5 years with positive TRAb. Following extraction of RNA from PBMCs, that RNA was used to make the TCR library. Libraries of TCR beta came from iRepertoire HTBI primers plus Arm-PCR of CDR3 regions. One entry per CDR3 protein results from TCRdb running MiXCR on the multiplex PCR reads. The sample records about 460,000 distinct CDR3 sequences, approximately 23% being singletons. This specimen consisted of peripheral blood mononuclear cells (PBMCs), obtained when the disease was refractory, from a patient treated with antithyroid drugs. Receptors were obtained from a female donor with Graves disease.

The chain recombines TRBV6-2 or TRBV6-3 with TRBJ1-1; tentative D call: TRBD1 (5 bases). This CDR3 is built from 13 residues. Per germline, CDR1 MNHEY and CDR2 SVGEGT. V lost 8 bases, J lost 6 bases, and 16 bases lay in between. For the CDR3, the DNA is TGTGCCAGCTATTCCCTTCGGGGGGCTGAAGCTTTCTTT. This encodes CASYSLRGAEAFF.

V usage is TRBV29-1 and J usage is TRBJ1-1; D is ambiguous. The germline V gene encodes CDR1 SQVTM and CDR2 ANQGSEA. The V gene lost 4 bases and the J gene lost 5 bases, with 8 bases spanning the gap. The CDR3 spans 11 residues. The CDR3 sequence is CSVVGRTEAFF. The CDR3, as DNA: TGCAGCGTTGTAGGGCGGACTGAAGCTTTCTTT.

This clonotype was detected only a few times. The chain couples TRBV6-1 to TRBJ2-2; 9 bases map to TRBD1. V lost 5 bases, J lost 3 bases, and 7 bases stayed unmatched. The CDR3 is made up of 16 amino acids. Germline V gene lookup returns CDR1 MNHNS and CDR2 SASEGT. The CDR3 protein is CASSKPGQGYTGELFF. CDR3 in DNA: TGTGCCAGCAGTAAACCGGGACAGGGCTACACCGGGGAGCTGTTTTTT.

This clonotype was found many times. The chain recombines TRBV20-1 with TRBJ1-2, with no clear D. V was cut by 1 base and J by 8 bases, with 11 bases left in between. CDR1 DFQATT and CDR2 SNEGSKA come from the germline V gene (reference sequence). CDR3 length: 12 amino acids. The CDR3 here is CSARVSPEGYTF. As DNA, the CDR3 is TGCAGTGCTAGAGTTTCACCCGAGGGCTACACCTTC.

This clonotype showed up many times. The chain carries TRBV13 and TRBJ1-2; D is perhaps TRBD1 (6 bases). The CDR3 is 18 residues long. From germline, CDR1 is PRHDT and CDR2 FYEKMQ (reference sequence). V was trimmed by 5 bases and J by 3 bases, leaving 25 bases between them. CDR3 amino acids: CASSPMLSPSGVDYGYTF. CDR3 nucleotide sequence: TGTGCCAGCAGCCCCATGTTATCCCCGTCAGGGGTGGACTATGGCTACACCTTC.

This clonotype was detected ten times or more. This chain links TRBV27 with TRBJ1-5, with D hard to call. The CDR3 has 12 residues. Between the trimmed V and J ends, which lost 5 bases and 6 bases, there was a span of 8 bases. The germline V gene has CDR1 MNHEY and CDR2 SMNVEV (reference sequence). The CDR3 protein is CASSPKGQPQHF. DNA for the CDR3: TGTGCCAGCAGTCCCAAGGGTCAGCCCCAGCATTTT.

In this sample, this clonotype turned up many times. The V call is TRBV20-1, the J call TRBJ2-5; 11 positions agree with TRBD1. Germline V gene lookup returns CDR1 DFQATT and CDR2 SNEGSKA (reference sequence). The CDR3 covers 13 residues. With V trimmed by 5 bases and J by 3 bases, 2 bases remained unmatched. This CDR3 reads CSAGTGGEETQYF. The CDR3 DNA is TGCAGTGCTGGGACAGGGGGGGAAGAGACCCAGTACTTC.

This clonotype was detected a few times. The CDR3: CASTSGWGLAKNIQYF. Here the CDR3 DNA reads TGTGCCAGCACCTCAGGATGGGGATTAGCCAAAAACATTCAGTACTTC. This chain joins TRBV6-1 and TRBJ2-4; the D is unclear. The V end was cut by 7 bases, the J end by 0 bases, with 16 bases between. CDR1 and CDR2 from the germline V gene are MNHNS and SASEGT. This CDR3 comprises 16 residues.

The chain uses TRBV19 and TRBJ1-5; D uncertain. The CDR3 extends over 19 amino acids. Trimming took off 3 bases at V and 6 bases at J, with 27 bases between the two ends. Germline CDR1 reads LNHDA; CDR2 reads SQIVND (reference sequence). The CDR3 DNA is TGTGCCAGTAGTATGGGAGGTATGCGTGAGGCCTCTCGAGGTCAGCCCCAGCATTTT. Protein sequence: CASSMGGMREASRGQPQHF.

This clonotype was counted a few times. As DNA, the CDR3 is TGTGCCAGCCGGACTAGCGGAGGAGGGTACACCGGGGAGCTGTTTTTT. It is translated as CASRTSGGGYTGELFF. The chain has TRBV6-1 and TRBJ2-2; 10 bases match TRBD2. The length of the CDR3 is 16 residues. The J segment lost 3 bases and the V segment lost 8 bases, leaving 9 bases of the junction unmatched. Germline V gene lookup returns CDR1 MNHNS and CDR2 SASEGT.

This clonotype was seen ten or more times. The V call is TRBV28, the J call TRBJ1-1; no definite D call. Germline loops: CDR1 MDHEN, CDR2 SYDVKM. This CDR3 region has 11 residues. V was clipped by 2 bases and J by 7 bases, with 5 bases between them. CDR3 DNA: TGTGCCAGCAGTTTAAGGTTTGAAGCTTTCTTT. Translating it yields CASSLRFEAFF.

This clonotype was found many times. V and J are TRBV7-2 and TRBJ2-4, with a tentative D call TRBD2 (6 bases). CDR1 SGHTA and CDR2 FQGNSA come from the germline V gene. V lost 1 base and J lost 0, with 13 bases in between. The CDR3 has 17 residues. For the CDR3, the DNA is TGTGCCAGCAGCTTAGGGTCTGGCGGGGTAGCCAAAAACATTCAGTACTTC. This gives the protein CASSLGSGGVAKNIQYF.

For this clonotype: A read error is possible here, since a much larger clone lies one base away. The J gene is TRBJ1-1, the V gene TRBV7-2; D is undetermined. CDR1 and CDR2 (germline): SGHTA, FQGNSA. The CDR3 extends over 11 amino acids. V lost 5 bases and J 3 bases, leaving 4 bases between the germline ends. CDR3 DNA: TGTGCCAGCAGCCCATACACTGAAGCTTTCTTT. It codes for CASSPYTEAFF.

This clonotype was counted between two and nine times. The chain couples TRBV19 to TRBJ2-6; D assignment may be TRBD1 or TRBD2 (5 bases each). The V gene lost 7 bases and the J gene lost 3 bases, with 10 bases spanning the gap. This CDR3 comprises 14 residues. CDR1 and CDR2 (germline): LNHDA, SQIVND (reference sequence). The CDR3 reads CASTRGGGANVLTF. The CDR3 bases are TGTGCCAGTACCCGGGGCGGTGGGGCCAACGTCCTGACTTTC. Together with reference TRBV19 and TRBJ2-6, the CDR3 gives the full variable domain: DGGITQSPKYLFRKEGQNVTLSCEQNLNHDAMYWYRQDPGQGLRLIYYSQIVNDFQKGDIAEGYSVSREKKESFPLTVTSAQKNPTAFYLCASTRGGGANVLTFGAGSRLTVL.

V and J are TRBV12-3 or TRBV12-4 and TRBJ2-7; D is unresolved. The CDR3 runs 11 residues. V lost 5 bases and J 5 bases, leaving 7 bases between the germline ends. The CDR3 DNA sequence: TGTGCCAGCAGTCGCACCCACGAGCAGTACTTC. Protein sequence: CASSRTHEQYF.

As DNA, the CDR3 is TGTGCCAGCAGCTTAAACCGGGTGCTAAACACCGGGGAGCTGTTTTTT. It specifies CASSLNRVLNTGELFF. The rearrangement uses TRBV7-3 and TRBJ2-2; D is undetermined. The V gene's germline CDR1 is SGHTA and CDR2 FQGTGA. The germline V and J ends were trimmed by 1 base and 2 bases, with 11 bases remaining between them. The length of the CDR3 is 16 residues.

A remark on this clonotype: It may be a read error: a sequence one base away is much more abundant. The CDR3 carries no conserved terminal phenylalanine or tryptophan, so it likely arises from a read error. The chain carries TRBV28 and TRBJ2-7, with D tentatively TRBD2 (8 bases). In germline, CDR1 is MDHEN, CDR2 SYDVKM. V was clipped by 7 bases and J by 2 bases, with 15 bases between them. This CDR3 region has 14 residues. The CDR3 nucleotides read TGTGCCAGCAAAAGGGGGCGGGAGGCCTACGAGCAGTACCTC. Its protein product is CASKRGREAYEQYL.

The chain joins TRBV2 to TRBJ2-1; TRBD1 or TRBD2 may be the D gene (6 bases each). Between the trimmed V and J ends, which lost 4 bases and 5 bases, there was a span of 21 bases. CDR1 and CDR2 from the germline V gene are SNHLY and FYNNEI. The CDR3 runs 17 residues. The DNA of the CDR3 is TGTGCCAGCAGTGGCTTCCGGGACAATTGGAGGGACAATGAGCAGTTCTTC. Translated, it gives CASSGFRDNWRDNEQFF.

The rearrangement uses TRBV20-1 and TRBJ2-1; TRBD2 matches 9 bases. J lost 4 bases, V lost 6 bases, and 4 bases had no gene match. The CDR3 consists of 13 residues. CDR1 is DFQATT and CDR2 is SNEGSKA in the germline V gene (reference sequence). CDR3 residues: CSALTSGYNEQFF. The CDR3 region has the DNA TGCAGTGCCCTGACTAGCGGATACAATGAGCAGTTCTTC.

This clonotype was picked up one time. This CDR3 reads CASSGTWQGGETQYF. Here the CDR3 DNA reads TGTGCCAGCAGCGGTACCTGGCAGGGAGGGGAGACCCAGTACTTC. This sequence joins TRBV7-9 and TRBJ2-5, with TRBD2 identical over 7 bases. The trim removed 5 bases at V and 5 bases at J, leaving 11 bases unmatched. The CDR3 is made up of 15 amino acids. Germline CDR1 reads SEHNR; CDR2 reads FQNEAQ (reference sequence).

In this sample, this clonotype turned up once. The chain is built from TRBV20-1 and TRBJ2-3; D might be TRBD2 (6 bases). Germline CDR1 and CDR2: DFQATT and SNEGSKA (reference sequence). The V end lost 5 bases, the J end lost 2 bases, and 17 bases lay between the germline ends. The CDR3 is 15 residues long. CDR3 residues: CSAAPARTTTDTQYF. The CDR3 DNA reads TGCAGTGCTGCCCCGGCTAGGACTACCACAGATACGCAGTATTTT.

The sample holds a few counts of this clonotype. The chain links TRBV11-2 to TRBJ2-7, with 7 nucleotides matching TRBD1. Germline CDR1 is SGHAT and CDR2 is FQNNGV. J was trimmed by 2 bases and V by 5 bases; bases with no gene match: 6. CDR3 length: 14 amino acids. The chain's CDR3 is CASSISGQPYEQYF. CDR3 nucleotide sequence: TGTGCCAGCAGCATCTCGGGACAGCCCTACGAGCAGTACTTC.

This clonotype showed up many times. The chain recombines TRBV15 with TRBJ2-5; tentative D call: TRBD1 (6 bases). This CDR3 has 16 residues. Trimming took 0 bases from V and 5 from J, leaving 16 bases between them. CDR1 is LNHNV and CDR2 is YYDKDF in the germline V gene (reference sequence). CDR3 sequence: CATSRDLTTGRETQYF. Written as DNA, the CDR3 is TGTGCCACCAGCAGAGATTTGACAACAGGGCGGGAGACCCAGTACTTC.

In its sample, this clonotype was seen a few times. The chain is built from TRBV3-1 and TRBJ1-2; D possibly corresponds to TRBD1 (5 bases). The CDR3 loop spans 14 amino acids. The V gene lost 1 base and the J gene lost 4 bases, with 10 bases spanning the gap. The germline gives CDR1 LGHDT, CDR2 YNNKEL (reference sequence). The CDR3 coding sequence is TGTGCCAGCAGCCAAGTGCGACAGCTCTATGGCTACACCTTC. Its translation: CASSQVRQLYGYTF.